These 32 T cell receptor beta chains share one sample of origin, sequenced in a study of type 1 regulatory T cells (dated by TCRdb to the early 2020s). Sequencing instrument: Illumina MiSeq. TCRdb passed the public sequencing reads through fastp at Q25 and MiXCR, retaining productive beta sequences. Every CDR3 protein is listed once, alongside the most common genes and DNA of its rows. This sample lists about 68,000 distinct CDR3 sequences; around 68% were detected once. About 8% of the sample comes from the top ten. These TCRs' antigens remain unknown. Sequencing was carried out using cultured T cells, either the whole culture or a sorted T cell fraction (not recorded which). The sample's cell subset or site label, in plain terms: Tr1-enriched cell product generated in vitro against host alloantigens. Receptors originate from a human donor in good health.

CDR3 DNA: TGCAGCGCCCCTGGGACAGGCCCCGAGACCCAGTACTTC. Protein product: CSAPGTGPETQYF. V is TRBV29-1 and J is TRBJ2-5; 8 bases match TRBD1. The CDR3 runs 13 residues. The V gene end was trimmed by 7 bases and the J gene end by 5 bases; junction bases not matched to a gene: 9. CDR1 and CDR2 from the germline V gene are SQVTM and ANQGSEA.

This clonotype occurred a few times. The V call is TRBV6-6, the J call TRBJ1-2, with D possibly matching TRBD1 (6 bases). The CDR3 contains 13 residues. The germline V and J ends were trimmed by 7 bases and 4 bases, with 13 bases remaining between them. CDR1 and CDR2 (germline): MNHNY, SVGAGI (reference sequence). CDR3 DNA: TGTGCCAGCAAAGGGGGATTACGCTATGGCTACACCTTC. Residues: CASKGGLRYGYTF.

CDR3 residues: CASSLRESENIQYF. DNA for the CDR3: TGTGCCAGCAGCCTCCGGGAGAGCGAAAACATTCAGTACTTC. The chain carries TRBV3-1 and TRBJ2-4, with D possibly TRBD2 on 6 matching bases. CDR3 length: 14 residues. V lost 4 bases and J lost 5, with 12 bases in between. Per the germline V gene, CDR1 is LGHDT and CDR2 is YNNKEL (reference sequence).

The sample holds a few counts of this clonotype. The V call is TRBV25-1, the J call TRBJ2-5; D possibly uses TRBD1 or TRBD2 (6 bases each). Trimming pared 3 bases from V and 2 bases from J, leaving 19 bases between. From germline, CDR1 is MGHDK and CDR2 SYGVNS. There are 17 residues in the CDR3. The CDR3 is CASSDPQGHRGQETQYF. DNA of the CDR3: TGTGCCAGCAGTGATCCACAGGGCCACCGGGGGCAAGAGACCCAGTACTTC.

In its sample, this clonotype was seen a few times. The chain combines TRBV5-1 with TRBJ2-7; TRBD2 is a possible D gene (6 bases). The CDR3 is 15 residues long. Germline assignment: CDR1 SGHRS and CDR2 YFSETQ. Trimming removed 4 bases from V and 5 bases from J, with 19 bases in between. CDR3 sequence (DNA): TGCGCCAGCAGCCCCCCCGGGACGGGAGCAAACGAGCAGTACTTC. It specifies CASSPPGTGANEQYF.

The chain carries TRBV7-2 and TRBJ2-7; D is possibly TRBD2 (5 bases). V lost 1 base and J lost 5, with 15 bases in between. Germline CDR1 reads SGHTA; CDR2 reads FQGNSA. This CDR3 comprises 15 residues. Here the CDR3 reads CASSLVSGINHEQYF. The CDR3 nucleotides read TGTGCCAGCAGCTTAGTATCCGGGATTAATCACGAGCAGTACTTC.

The chain employs TRBV28 and TRBJ1-1; D is perhaps TRBD1 (5 bases). Trimming left V 10 bases short and J 1 base short, with 7 bases between. The CDR3 runs to 11 residues. Germline CDR1 and CDR2: MDHEN and SYDVKM. CDR3 sequence: CATTGNTEAFF. The CDR3 nucleotides are TGTGCCACCACAGGGAACACTGAAGCTTTCTTT.

By sample share, this clonotype is medium-sized (0.01 to 0.1%). The chain employs TRBV30 and TRBJ1-2, with D possibly TRBD1 on 6 matching bases. The CDR3 is 14 residues long. Germline V lookup: CDR1 GTSNPN, CDR2 SVGIG (reference sequence). Deletions cut 2 bases from V and 8 bases from J, with 18 bases between. The CDR3 region is CAWSSRTAAGGYTF. The CDR3 DNA reads as TGTGCCTGGAGTTCCCGGACAGCGGCGGGAGGCTACACCTTC.

J is TRBJ2-1 and V is TRBV19; no clear D. Trimming pared 3 bases from V and 3 bases from J, leaving 9 bases between. CDR1 and CDR2 from the germline V gene are LNHDA and SQIVND (reference sequence). There are 14 residues in the CDR3. The CDR3 loop is CASSMGQNYNEQFF. In nucleotides, the CDR3 is TGTGCCAGTAGTATGGGTCAGAACTACAATGAGCAGTTCTTC.

V and J are TRBV7-2 and TRBJ1-2; D remains ambiguous. Per germline, CDR1 SGHTA and CDR2 FQGNSA. CDR3 size: 13 residues. V dropped 5 bases and J dropped 3 bases, with 10 bases sitting between them. CDR3 protein: CASSPRVDYGYTF. CDR3 bases: TGTGCCAGCAGCCCTCGGGTGGACTATGGCTACACCTTC.

Regarding this clonotype: One junction end does not reproduce the germline sequence, and a read error may be involved. The CDR3 region has the DNA TGCAGTGCTAGAGGGCAACCGGGCACTGAAGTTTTCTTT. Amino acid sequence: CSARGQPGTEVFF. The chain combines TRBV20-1 with TRBJ1-1; D not resolved. The CDR3 length is 13 residues. Per the germline V gene, CDR1 is DFQATT and CDR2 is SNEGSKA (reference sequence).

CDR3 region: CSARAFGGSTNEQFF. CDR3 nucleotides: TGCAGTGCTAGAGCTTTCGGCGGGAGCACCAATGAGCAGTTCTTC. The chain links TRBV20-1 to TRBJ2-1, with 7 bases identical to TRBD2. The CDR3 loop spans 15 amino acids. From germline, CDR1 is DFQATT and CDR2 SNEGSKA (reference sequence). Losses at the gene ends were 1 base for V and 6 bases for J; bases not matched to a gene: 9.

V gene TRBV20-1 combines with J gene TRBJ2-5, with 11 bases identical to TRBD1. Germline V gene sequence: CDR1 DFQATT, CDR2 SNEGSKA (reference sequence). This CDR3 is 17 amino acids long. After removal of 5 bases from V and 1 base from J, the junction contained 12 bases not matched to a gene. The CDR3 nucleotides read TGCAGTGCTGAAAACCGCCACGGGACAGGGGGCCAAGAGACCCAGTACTTC. As protein: CSAENRHGTGGQETQYF.

This chain links TRBV5-1 with TRBJ2-7; 11 nucleotides match TRBD1. In germline, CDR1 is SGHRS, CDR2 YFSETQ. This CDR3 has 15 residues. Losses at the gene ends were 0 bases for V and 5 bases for J; bases not matched to a gene: 4. This CDR3 reads CASSLEGQGAHEQYF. The CDR3 DNA reads TGCGCCAGCAGCTTGGAAGGACAGGGGGCCCACGAGCAGTACTTC.

Judged by abundance, this clonotype is medium-sized. The J gene is TRBJ2-5, the V gene TRBV3-1, with D possibly matching TRBD2 (6 bases). V was pared by 5 bases and J by 2 bases, with 9 bases between. Germline V CDR1 and CDR2: LGHDT, YNNKEL (reference sequence). The CDR3 runs to 13 residues. The CDR3 loop reads CASSSGLQETQYF. The CDR3 DNA follows: TGTGCCAGCAGCTCGGGACTGCAAGAGACCCAGTACTTC.

This clonotype has only a few counts. The rearrangement uses TRBV10-3 and TRBJ1-5; no clear D gene. The V gene lost 5 bases and the J gene lost 1 base, with 6 bases spanning the gap. The CDR3 is 13 residues long. The germline V gene has CDR1 ENHRY and CDR2 SYGVKD. CDR3 in DNA: TGTGCCATCAGTAAGGGAAGCAATCAGCCCCAGCATTTT. As protein: CAISKGSNQPQHF.

The table lists this clonotype with a count of one. J is TRBJ2-1 and V is TRBV7-6, with 13 bases matching TRBD2. This CDR3 has 18 amino acids. After removal of 6 bases from V and 6 bases from J, the junction contained 14 bases not matched to a gene. Per germline, CDR1 SGHVS and CDR2 FNYEAQ. The chain's CDR3 is CASSMATSGRARTNEQFF. The CDR3 nucleotides are TGTGCCAGCAGTATGGCAACTAGCGGGAGGGCCAGGACCAATGAGCAGTTCTTC.

This chain joins TRBV20-1 and TRBJ2-7, with TRBD2 matching 11 bases. Trimming cost V 6 bases and J 3 bases; bases outside gene matches: 10. In germline, CDR1 is DFQATT, CDR2 SNEGSKA (reference sequence). The CDR3 loop spans 15 amino acids. The CDR3 is CSANKMTSGNYEQYF. The CDR3 DNA is TGCAGTGCCAACAAGATGACTAGCGGGAACTACGAGCAGTACTTC.

The chain joins TRBV6-1 to TRBJ1-5, with 7 bases identical to TRBD1. The ends lost 6 bases at V and 9 bases at J; junction bases unmatched: 5. Germline V lookup: CDR1 MNHNS, CDR2 SASEGT. The CDR3 covers 12 residues. CDR3 bases: TGTGCCAGCAGGCACAGGGGCCCGCCCCAGCATTTT. Translation: CASRHRGPPQHF.

Concerning this clonotype itself: A clone one base away is much larger, so this may be a read error. The genes are TRBV9 and TRBJ2-3; a possible D gene is TRBD2 (5 bases). Germline loops: CDR1 SGDLS, CDR2 YYNGEE. The CDR3 totals 15 residues. CDR3 region: CVSSVFHGGTDTQYF. CDR3 in DNA: TGTGTCAGCAGCGTATTTCACGGGGGCACAGATACGCAGTATTTT.

V usage is TRBV28 and J usage is TRBJ1-5; D is undetermined. Trimming stripped 6 bases from V and 7 bases from J, with 10 bases between. CDR3 length: 12 amino acids. Germline CDR1 is MDHEN and CDR2 is SYDVKM. As DNA, the CDR3 is TGTGCCAGCAGCCTTCGGAAGCAGCCCCAGCATTTT. Protein product: CASSLRKQPQHF. The full variable domain, completed using reference TRBV28 and TRBJ1-5, is DVKVTQSSRYLVKRTGEKVFLECVQDMDHENMFWYRQDPGLGLRLIYFSYDVKMKEKGDIPEGYSVSREKKERFSLILESASTNQTSMYLCASSLRKQPQHFGDGTRLSIL.

The V gene is TRBV19, the J gene TRBJ1-1; no clear D gene. Germline CDR1 reads LNHDA; CDR2 reads SQIVND (reference sequence). The CDR3 runs 13 residues. V was cut by 9 bases and J by 2 bases, with 13 bases left in between. Here the CDR3 reads CASRNGFNTEAFF. CDR3 nucleotides: TGTGCCAGCCGGAACGGCTTCAACACTGAAGCTTTCTTT. The variable domain in full, with the rest retrieved from reference TRBV19 and TRBJ1-1, is DGGITQSPKYLFRKEGQNVTLSCEQNLNHDAMYWYRQDPGQGLRLIYYSQIVNDFQKGDIAEGYSVSREKKESFPLTVTSAQKNPTAFYLCASRNGFNTEAFFGQGTRLTVV.

As concerns this clonotype: The CDR3 carries no conserved terminal phenylalanine or tryptophan, so it likely arises from a read error. The chain carries TRBV3-1 and TRBJ2-2, with TRBD1 matching 9 bases. Germline CDR1 and CDR2: LGHDT and YNNKEL (reference sequence). Unmatched junction bases numbered 4, after V lost 4 bases and J lost 7 bases. The CDR3 sequence is 14 residues long. DNA of the CDR3: TGTGCCAGCAGCCTACAGGGGGCGATCGGGGAGCTGTTTTCT. Its protein product is CASSLQGAIGELFS.

J is TRBJ2-3 and V is TRBV19; no definite D call. The length of the CDR3 is 12 residues. Looked up from germline, CDR1 is LNHDA and CDR2 is SQIVND (reference sequence). The V gene lost 9 bases and the J gene lost 2 bases, with 9 bases spanning the gap. As DNA, the CDR3 is TGTGCCAGCCACGGTTACACAGATACGCAGTATTTT. Encoded protein: CASHGYTDTQYF. Combining the CDR3 with reference TRBV19 and TRBJ2-3 gives the whole variable domain DGGITQSPKYLFRKEGQNVTLSCEQNLNHDAMYWYRQDPGQGLRLIYYSQIVNDFQKGDIAEGYSVSREKKESFPLTVTSAQKNPTAFYLCASHGYTDTQYFGPGTRLTVL.

This clonotype has a single count. The chain has TRBV5-1 and TRBJ2-3; the match to TRBD2 covers 11 bases. V was clipped by 1 base and J by 4 bases; unmatched bases: 5. The germline CDR1 and CDR2 sequences are SGHRS and YFSETQ. The CDR3 totals 16 residues. CDR3 amino acids: CASSLLGTSGADTQYF. CDR3 DNA: TGCGCCAGCAGCTTGCTCGGGACTAGCGGCGCAGATACGCAGTATTTT.

This chain connects TRBV27 to TRBJ1-5; D is unclear. Trimming removed 5 bases at V and 7 bases at J, with 9 bases between. Germline CDR1 MNHEY, CDR2 SMNVEV (reference sequence). The CDR3 contains 12 residues. DNA for the CDR3: TGTGCCAGCAGTAGACCCGCCCAGCCCCAGCATTTT. Translated: CASSRPAQPQHF.

This chain uses TRBV29-1 with TRBJ1-3; TRBD1 matches 7 bases. The trim removed 5 bases at V and 3 bases at J, leaving 7 bases unmatched. There are 14 residues in the CDR3. CDR1 and CDR2 (germline): SQVTM, ANQGSEA. Here the CDR3 reads CSVNLDRSGNTIYF. CDR3 sequence (DNA): TGCAGCGTTAACCTGGACAGGAGTGGAAACACCATATATTTT.

This chain connects TRBV19 to TRBJ2-1; 10 bases match TRBD1. V shed 4 bases, J shed 2 bases, and the junction held 2 bases outside the gene matches. Germline CDR1 and CDR2: LNHDA and SQIVND (reference sequence). This CDR3 has 15 residues. The CDR3 bases are TGTGCCAGTAGTACCGGGACAGGGGCCTACAATGAGCAGTTCTTC. Its translation: CASSTGTGAYNEQFF. The complete variable domain, with remaining parts taken from reference TRBV19 and TRBJ2-1, reads DGGITQSPKYLFRKEGQNVTLSCEQNLNHDAMYWYRQDPGQGLRLIYYSQIVNDFQKGDIAEGYSVSREKKESFPLTVTSAQKNPTAFYLCASSTGTGAYNEQFFGPGTRLTVL.

The chain carries TRBV7-2 and TRBJ1-3; D ambiguous. This CDR3 region has 14 residues. V lost 5 bases, J lost 4 bases, and 12 bases lay in between. The germline V gene has CDR1 SGHTA and CDR2 FQGNSA. CDR3: CASSPSLTGNTIYF. The CDR3 DNA is TGTGCCAGCAGCCCAAGCCTCACCGGAAACACCATATATTTT.

This clonotype was recorded only once. This rearrangement joins TRBV29-1 to TRBJ2-7, with D possibly TRBD2 on 5 matching bases. The germline CDR1 and CDR2 sequences are SQVTM and ANQGSEA. CDR3 length equals 13 residues. V gave up 4 bases and J gave up 6 bases, with 16 bases separating them. The CDR3 DNA sequence: TGCAGCGTTGCCCCCGCTTTACTAGGCGAGCAGTACTTC. Residues: CSVAPALLGEQYF.

This clonotype was found a few times. The chain uses TRBV4-3 and TRBJ2-1; TRBD2 matches at 9 bases. This CDR3 is 12 amino acids long. Germline-derived CDR1 and CDR2 are LGHNA and YSLEER. V gave up 2 bases and J gave up 12 bases; unmatched junction bases: 2. The CDR3 DNA reads TGCGCCAGCAGCCAACCGGGACTAGCGCAGTTCTTC. Protein sequence: CASSQPGLAQFF.

This rearrangement joins TRBV14 to TRBJ2-1; D is perhaps TRBD1 or TRBD2 (7 bases each). Per the germline V gene, CDR1 is SGHDN and CDR2 is FVKESK. Trimming cost V 4 bases and J 9 bases, with 16 bases left between them. The CDR3 extends over 14 amino acids. The CDR3 sequence: CASSRFQGGTEQFF. Written as DNA, the CDR3 is TGTGCCAGCAGCCGATTCCAGGGGGGGACTGAGCAGTTCTTC.